This TCR beta chain was recorded in a study of blood T cell repertoires in COVID-19. V trimming: 4 bases; J trimming: 5 bases; junction bases outside the gene matches: 4. Germline V gives CDR1 SQVTM, CDR2 ANQGSEA. CDR3 length: 13 residues. This table comes from immunoSEQ multiplex PCR, and its TCRdb copy is limited to in-frame clones, with some not included. The sample lists 70,000 or so clones, approximately 90% occurring once. The sequence was obtained from a young woman with acute or convalescent COVID-19. Sequencing input: peripheral blood. The V and J genes are TRBV29-1 and TRBJ2-7; TRBD1 agrees at 11 bases. The CDR3 nucleotides read TGCAGCGTTGCTAGGACAGGGGGCCACGAGCAGTACTTC. This sequence encodes CSVARTGGHEQYF.